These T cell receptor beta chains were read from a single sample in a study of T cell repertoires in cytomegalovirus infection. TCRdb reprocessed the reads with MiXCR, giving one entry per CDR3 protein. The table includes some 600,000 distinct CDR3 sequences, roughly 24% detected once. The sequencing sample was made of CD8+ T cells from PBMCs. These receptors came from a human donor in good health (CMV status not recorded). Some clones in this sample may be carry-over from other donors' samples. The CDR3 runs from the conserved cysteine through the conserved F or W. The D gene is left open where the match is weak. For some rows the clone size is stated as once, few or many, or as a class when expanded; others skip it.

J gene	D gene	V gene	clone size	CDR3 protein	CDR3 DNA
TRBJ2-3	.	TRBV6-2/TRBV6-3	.	CASSYNDDTQYF	TGTGCCAGCAGTTACAACGACGATACGCAGTATTTT
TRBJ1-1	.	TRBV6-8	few	CASSFEFGGRAEPLEAFF	TGTGCCAGCAGTTTTGAATTTGGAGGAAGGGCCGAACCTCTTGAAGCTTTCTTT
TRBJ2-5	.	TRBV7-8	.	CASSLGLQEIQYF	TGTGCCAGCAGCTTAGGGCTGCAAGAGATCCAGTACTTC
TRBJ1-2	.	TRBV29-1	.	CSVEGGSVGYGYTF	TGCAGCGTTGAGGGTGGTAGCGTTGGGTATGGCTACACCTTC
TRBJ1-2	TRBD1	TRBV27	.	CASSSDRGRDYGYTF	TGTGCCAGCAGTTCTGACAGGGGGCGCGACTATGGCTACACCTTC
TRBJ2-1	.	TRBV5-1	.	CASSLTGTSGFF	TGCGCCAGCAGCTTAACCGGGACCTCTGGGTTCTTC
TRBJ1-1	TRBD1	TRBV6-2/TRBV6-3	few	CASSQGQGAMRDEAFF	TGTGCCAGCAGCCAAGGACAGGGGGCAATGCGCGATGAAGCTTTCTTT
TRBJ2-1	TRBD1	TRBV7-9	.	CASSLDRGVGNEQFF	TGTGCCAGCAGCTTGGACAGGGGGGTAGGGAATGAGCAGTTCTTC
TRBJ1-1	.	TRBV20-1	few	CSARGRGGTEAFF	TGCAGTGCTAGAGGCCGAGGAGGGACTGAAGCTTTCTTT
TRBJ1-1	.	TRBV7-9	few	CAWGSAGVEAFF	TGTGCCTGGGGATCGGCCGGGGTGGAAGCTTTCTTT
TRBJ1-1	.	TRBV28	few	CASSPSVGGSEAFF	TGTGCCAGCAGCCCATCGGTGGGGGGTTCAGAAGCTTTCTTT
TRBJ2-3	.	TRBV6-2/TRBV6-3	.	CASSYSFRRTDTQYF	TGTGCCAGCAGTTACTCGTTCAGGAGAACAGATACGCAGTATTTT
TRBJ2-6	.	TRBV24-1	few	CATSEPDRANVLTF	TGTGCCACCAGTGAACCTGACAGGGCCAACGTCCTGACTTTC
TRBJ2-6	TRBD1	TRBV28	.	CGVSGRDRGRGGANVLTF	TGTGGAGTATCTGGAAGGGACAGGGGGCGCGGTGGGGCCAACGTCCTGACTTTC
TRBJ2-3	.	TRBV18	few	CASSPPPGFTTDTQYF	TGTGCCAGCTCACCCCCCCCGGGTTTCACGACAGATACGCAGTATTTT
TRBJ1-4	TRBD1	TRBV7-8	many	CASSRGQGSEKLFF	TGTGCCAGCAGCCGGGGACAGGGGAGCGAAAAACTGTTTTTT
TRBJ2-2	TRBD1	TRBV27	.	CASSLSAGTGNTGELFF	TGTGCCAGCAGTTTATCAGCAGGGACAGGGAACACCGGGGAGCTGTTTTTT
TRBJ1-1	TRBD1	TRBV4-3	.	CASSNNRGSSTEAFF	TGCGCCAGCAGCAATAACAGGGGGTCAAGCACTGAAGCTTTCTTT
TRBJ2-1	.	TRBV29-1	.	CSVEGGDWSSYNEQFF	TGCAGCGTTGAAGGTGGCGATTGGAGCTCCTACAATGAGCAGTTCTTC
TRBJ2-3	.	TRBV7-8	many	CASSLLQGSTDTQYF	TGTGCCAGCAGCTTATTACAGGGAAGCACAGATACGCAGTATTTT